One and the same sample provided the 20 T cell receptor beta chains below, sequenced in a study of T cells in Graves' hyperthyroidism and ophthalmopathy. Amplification targeted TCR beta CDR3 regions from RNA transcripts. HTBI primers were employed in a first-round RT-PCR of the TCR CDR3. Each CDR3 protein is one row after TCRdb ran MiXCR on the multiplex PCR reads. The sample contains roughly 500,000 distinct CDR3 sequences, 24% of which appear only once. Sequencing was performed on blood. Receptor source: a woman aged 25-40 years with Graves' ophthalmopathy.

This clonotype was detected only a few times. The rearrangement joins TRBV9 to TRBJ1-1; TRBD1 is a possible D gene (6 bases). This CDR3 comprises 15 residues. V lost 0 bases and J 3 bases, leaving 12 bases between the germline ends. Per the germline V gene, CDR1 is SGDLS and CDR2 is YYNGEE. The CDR3 nucleotides read TGTGCCAGCAGCGTAGAGAGGAAGGGGGACACTGAAGCTTTCTTT. Protein product: CASSVERKGDTEAFF.

The gene calls are TRBV12-3 or TRBV12-4 and TRBJ2-7; D gene unclear. V lost 6 bases to trimming and J lost 9 bases, with 15 bases between them. This CDR3 contains 12 residues. The CDR3 DNA reads as TGTGCCAGCAGCCCTCCGGTGGGTGGGCAGTACTTC. Translation gives CASSPPVGGQYF.

In its sample, this clonotype was seen a few times. The J gene is TRBJ2-7, the V gene TRBV18; D ambiguous. Germline lookup yields CDR1 KGHSH and CDR2 LQKENI. Trimming removed 2 bases at V and 5 bases at J, with 7 bases between. The CDR3 has 12 residues. CDR3 bases: TGTGCCAGCTCACCAGGGTCGGACGAGCAGTACTTC. Its protein product is CASSPGSDEQYF.

Notes on this clonotype: As the CDR3 is not closed by the conserved phenylalanine or tryptophan, this likely results from a read error. The chain uses TRBV10-3 and TRBJ1-5, with D unresolved. The length of the CDR3 is 15 residues. In germline, CDR1 is ENHRY, CDR2 SYGVKD. Deletions cut 4 bases from V and 2 bases from J, with 12 bases between. The CDR3 DNA is TGTGCCATCAGTGTGGCTGGTGAGGGCAATCAGCCCCAGCATGTT. It translates to CAISVAGEGNQPQHV.

Ten or more counts support this clonotype. DNA of the CDR3: TGTGCCAGTACGGACAGGGGAAAAAATAGCAATCAGCCCCAGCATTTT. This codes for CASTDRGKNSNQPQHF. The chain has TRBV19 and TRBJ1-5, with 9 positions matching TRBD1. CDR3 length equals 16 residues. Germline values: CDR1 LNHDA, CDR2 SQIVND (reference sequence). The V gene end was trimmed by 7 bases and the J gene end by 0 bases; junction bases not matched to a gene: 7.

The chain is built from TRBV2 and TRBJ2-7; 9 bases line up with TRBD2. J lost 3 bases, V lost 6 bases, and 9 bases had no gene match. Germline V gives CDR1 SNHLY, CDR2 FYNNEI. This CDR3 is built from 15 residues. CDR3 amino acids: CASRFSGGTVYEQYF. CDR3 nucleotides: TGTGCCAGCAGGTTTAGCGGGGGCACTGTCTACGAGCAGTACTTC.

Many counts were recorded for this clonotype. The chain has TRBV7-8 and TRBJ1-2, with TRBD1 matching over 8 bases. This CDR3 is built from 18 residues. V shed 2 bases and J 0 bases; nucleotides not matched to a gene: 11. In germline, CDR1 is SGHVS, CDR2 FQNEAQ. The CDR3 is CASSLLLAGGRPNYGYTF. For the CDR3, the DNA is TGTGCCAGCAGCTTATTATTGGCAGGGGGCCGCCCTAACTATGGCTACACCTTC.

This clonotype was recorded at least ten times. V and J are TRBV29-1 and TRBJ2-5; unclear D gene. The CDR3 is 13 amino acids. From germline, CDR1 is SQVTM and CDR2 ANQGSEA. With 7 bases removed from V and 0 bases from J, the gap between germline ends came to 12 bases. The chain's CDR3 is CSGLGGYQETQYF. DNA of the CDR3: TGCAGCGGGCTGGGTGGTTACCAAGAGACCCAGTACTTC.

This clonotype was counted at least ten times. The chain uses TRBV27 and TRBJ1-2; a weak D match, TRBD1 (6 bases). The V end was cut by 5 bases, the J end by 4 bases, with 17 bases between. The CDR3 covers 15 residues. The germline V gene encodes CDR1 MNHEY and CDR2 SMNVEV (reference sequence). The CDR3 nucleotides are TGTGCCAGCAGTAGACAGGACAAAGGAACCTATGGCTACACCTTC. It encodes CASSRQDKGTYGYTF.

At least ten counts were recorded for this clonotype. This chain connects TRBV11-1 to TRBJ1-2, with D perhaps matching TRBD1 (6 bases). Trimming removed 3 bases from V and 2 bases from J, with 10 bases in between. Per germline, CDR1 SGHAT and CDR2 FQDESV (reference sequence). The CDR3 has 14 amino acids. The CDR3 loop is CASSFMRGNYGYTF. DNA for the CDR3: TGTGCCAGCAGCTTCATGAGGGGGAACTATGGCTACACCTTC.

This clonotype was found a few times. V gene TRBV20-1 combines with J gene TRBJ1-3; possibly TRBD1 for D (5 bases). The CDR3 has 12 residues. In germline, CDR1 is DFQATT, CDR2 SNEGSKA (reference sequence). V shed 8 bases and J shed 3 bases, with 11 bases lying between them. CDR3 in DNA: TGCAGTACAGCGACAGATGGAAACACCATATATTTT. As protein: CSTATDGNTIYF.

This clonotype was seen ten or more times. V is TRBV18 and J is TRBJ1-1; TRBD1 matches at 7 bases. This CDR3 has 15 residues. V was pared by 2 bases and J by 5 bases, with 8 bases of the junction left unmatched. Germline V gene lookup returns CDR1 KGHSH and CDR2 LQKENI. CDR3 amino acids: CASSPLGTEGTEAFF. DNA of the CDR3: TGTGCCAGCTCACCATTGGGGACAGAGGGTACTGAAGCTTTCTTT.

The CDR3 spells CASSWLWPGQGYGYTF. In DNA, the CDR3 is TGTGCCAGCAGTTGGTTGTGGCCGGGACAGGGGTATGGCTACACCTTC. The chain combines TRBV12-3 or TRBV12-4 with TRBJ1-2, with 10 bases matching TRBD1. V was clipped by 4 bases and J by 5 bases; unmatched bases: 10. The CDR3 runs to 16 residues.

The sample holds many counts of this clonotype. This chain connects TRBV6-5 to TRBJ2-5; 13 nucleotides line up with TRBD2. CDR1 is MNHEY, CDR2 SVGAGI, per germline. The trim removed 4 bases at V and 4 bases at J, leaving 6 bases unmatched. The CDR3 spans 16 residues. The CDR3 coding sequence is TGTGCCAGCAGTTCCACAGGGACTAGCGGGGCAGAGACCCAGTACTTC. This codes for CASSSTGTSGAETQYF.

This clonotype showed up many times. The V call is TRBV6-5, the J call TRBJ2-2; 8 nucleotides agree with TRBD1. Germline V gives CDR1 MNHEY, CDR2 SVGAGI. V gave up 3 bases and J gave up 0 bases; unmatched junction bases: 6. CDR3 length: 17 residues. The CDR3 nucleotides read TGTGCCAGCAGTTATCCATCAGGGGGCGCGAACACCGGGGAGCTGTTTTTT. Translation: CASSYPSGGANTGELFF.

This clonotype was recorded many times. The chain couples TRBV24-1 to TRBJ2-5; D is perhaps TRBD1 (5 bases). Looked up from germline, CDR1 is KGHDR and CDR2 is SFDVKD. Trimming cost V 4 bases and J 7 bases, with 18 bases left between them. The CDR3 runs to 15 residues. The CDR3 spells CATSDHPDSSRTQYF. The DNA of the CDR3 is TGTGCCACCAGTGACCACCCCGACAGTTCAAGGACCCAGTACTTC.

This clonotype was seen ten or more times. The genes are TRBV25-1 and TRBJ1-2; D might be TRBD1 (6 bases). Looked up from germline, CDR1 is MGHDK and CDR2 is SYGVNS. Trimming stripped 4 bases from V and 10 bases from J, with 13 bases between. The CDR3 spans 12 residues. The CDR3 protein is CASSGGTWNYTF. In DNA form, the CDR3 reads TGTGCCAGCAGTGGAGGGACATGGAACTACACCTTC.

This clonotype was counted between two and nine times. The chain combines TRBV28 with TRBJ1-5, with D hard to call. Germline V CDR1 and CDR2: MDHEN, SYDVKM. The CDR3 is made up of 15 amino acids. Trimming stripped 2 bases from V and 9 bases from J, with 17 bases between. The CDR3 here is CASSLTQTTMGPQHF. CDR3 sequence (DNA): TGTGCCAGCAGTTTAACGCAGACCACGATGGGGCCCCAGCATTTT.

Many counts were recorded for this clonotype. V usage is TRBV6-1 and J usage is TRBJ1-1; D perhaps matches TRBD1 (5 bases). The germline gives CDR1 MNHNS, CDR2 SASEGT. Trimming pared 7 bases from V and 3 bases from J, leaving 15 bases between. The CDR3 runs to 14 residues. For the CDR3, the DNA is TGTGCCAGCACCCGGGACGGGGCGGACACTGAAGCTTTCTTT. Translated: CASTRDGADTEAFF.

This clonotype was seen only a few times. This sequence joins TRBV6-1 and TRBJ2-3; the D call may be TRBD1 or TRBD2 (5 bases each). Trimming removed 7 bases at V and 5 bases at J, with 10 bases between. This CDR3 comprises 12 residues. Germline CDR1 reads MNHNS; CDR2 reads SASEGT. The CDR3 bases are TGTGCCAGCACCGGGGCCGGAGATACGCAGTATTTT. Translated: CASTGAGDTQYF.